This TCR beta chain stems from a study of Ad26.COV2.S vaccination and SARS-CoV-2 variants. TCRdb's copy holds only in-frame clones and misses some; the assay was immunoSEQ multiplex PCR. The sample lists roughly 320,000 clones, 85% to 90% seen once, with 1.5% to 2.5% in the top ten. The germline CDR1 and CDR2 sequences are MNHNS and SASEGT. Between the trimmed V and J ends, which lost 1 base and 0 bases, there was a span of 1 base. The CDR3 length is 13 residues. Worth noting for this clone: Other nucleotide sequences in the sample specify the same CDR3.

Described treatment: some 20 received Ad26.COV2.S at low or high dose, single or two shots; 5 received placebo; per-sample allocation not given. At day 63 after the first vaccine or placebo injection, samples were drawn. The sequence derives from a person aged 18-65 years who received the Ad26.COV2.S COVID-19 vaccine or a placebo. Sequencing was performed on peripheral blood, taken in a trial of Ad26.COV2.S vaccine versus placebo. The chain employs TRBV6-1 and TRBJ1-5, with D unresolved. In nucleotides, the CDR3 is TGTGCCAGCAGTGAAGTTAGCAATCAGCCCCAGCATTTT. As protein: CASSEVSNQPQHF.